These 26 T cell receptor beta chains share one sample of origin, sequenced in a study of T cell responses to AZD1222 COVID-19 vaccine (dated by TCRdb to about 2021). The sample's time point label, in plain terms: baseline before first vaccination. Library prep was done by the immunoSEQ multiplex PCR assay. The table comes from immuneACCESS by way of TCRdb, which keeps in-frame sequences with V and J called. Part of the clones is missing from these tables; in studies checked, under half for an unresolved V gene and the rest for unknown reasons. The sample table records some 150,000 clones; approximately 89% of these occur just once. Less than 5.5% of the sample rests with the top ten. Sequenced here: peripheral blood, sampled on day 0 of AZD1222 vaccination. The origin of the receptors is an adult in good health.

The chain is built from TRBV3-1 (or the pseudogene TRBV3-2) and TRBJ2-7; 12 bases are shared with TRBD2. Germline V CDR1 and CDR2: LGHDT, YNNKEL (reference sequence). There are 15 residues in the CDR3. V gave up 2 bases and J gave up 3 bases; unmatched junction bases: 2. The CDR3 DNA reads TGTGCCAGCAGCCAACCACTAGCGGGAGGCTACGAGCAGTACTTC. Amino acids: CASSQPLAGGYEQYF.

By its share, this clone is medium-sized. The chain uses TRBV7-3 and TRBJ1-2; TRBD1 matches at 7 bases. This CDR3 comprises 16 residues. CDR1 is SGHTA and CDR2 is FQGTGA in the germline V gene. The V and J ends lost 5 bases and 2 bases, in that order; junction bases with no gene match: 11. CDR3 DNA sequence: TGTGCCAGCAGCCCCCACGGGGCACAGGGGAACTATGGCTACACCTTC. Protein product: CASSPHGAQGNYGYTF.

The V and J genes are TRBV11-2 and TRBJ2-3; D gene uncertain. Trimming took off 3 bases at V and 2 bases at J, with 12 bases between the two ends. Germline V CDR1 and CDR2: SGHAT, FQNNGV. The CDR3 is 15 residues long. The CDR3 loop is CASSFSGRYTDTQYF. The CDR3 nucleotides are TGTGCCAGCAGCTTTTCGGGCAGATACACAGATACGCAGTATTTT. Filled out from reference TRBV11-2 and TRBJ2-3, the complete variable domain reads EAGVAQSPRYKIIEKRQSVAFWCNPISGHATLYWYQQILGQGPKLLIQFQNNGVVDDSQLPKDRFSAERLKGVDSTLKIQPAKLEDSAVYLCASSFSGRYTDTQYFGPGTRLTVL.

J is TRBJ2-5 and V is TRBV7-8; TRBD1 agrees at 7 bases. Trimming cost V 0 bases and J 5 bases; bases outside gene matches: 6. The V gene's germline CDR1 is SGHVS and CDR2 FQNEAQ. The CDR3 loop spans 15 amino acids. CDR3 region: CASSLADREWETQYF. In DNA, the CDR3 is TGTGCCAGCAGCTTAGCCGACAGGGAATGGGAGACCCAGTACTTC.

This chain uses TRBV7-3 with TRBJ2-1; no reliable D call. The V end lost 2 bases, the J end lost 4 bases, and 6 bases lay between the germline ends. Germline assignment: CDR1 SGHTA and CDR2 FQGTGA. The CDR3 covers 13 residues. The CDR3 is CASSLLAYNEQFF. Here the CDR3 DNA reads TGTGCCAGCAGCTTACTGGCTTACAATGAGCAGTTCTTC. The variable domain in full, completed from reference TRBV7-3 and TRBJ2-1, reads GAGVSQTPSNKVTEKGKYVELRCDPISGHTALYWYRQSLGQGPEFLIYFQGTGAADDSGLPNDRFFAVRPEGSVSTLKIQRTERGDSAVYLCASSLLAYNEQFFGPGTRLTVL.

This clone was observed a handful of times. The chain combines TRBV7-3 with TRBJ2-1, with 8 bases identical to TRBD2. Germline CDR1 reads SGHTA; CDR2 reads FQGTGA. J gave up 6 bases and V 0 bases, and 1 base lay outside the gene matches. The CDR3 totals 14 residues. CDR3 loop: CASSLTAGGNEQFF. The CDR3 nucleotides are TGTGCCAGCAGCTTAACGGCGGGAGGCAATGAGCAGTTCTTC.

The CDR3: CASSPGQQKVQETQYF. The CDR3 nucleotides are TGTGCCAGCAGCCCCGGACAGCAAAAAGTCCAAGAGACCCAGTACTTC. V gene TRBV5-5 combines with J gene TRBJ2-5; D is perhaps TRBD1 (6 bases). V was trimmed by 4 bases and J by 1 base, leaving 17 bases between them. CDR1 and CDR2 from the germline V gene are SGHKS and YYEKEE (reference sequence). The CDR3 covers 16 residues. The full variable domain, completed using reference TRBV5-5 and TRBJ2-5, is DAGVTQSPTHLIKTRGQQVTLRCSPISGHKSVSWYQQVLGQGPQFIFQYYEKEERGRGNFPDRFSARQFPNYSSELNVNALLLGDSALYLCASSPGQQKVQETQYFGPGTRLLVL.

J is TRBJ1-6 and V is TRBV10-3; D gene unclear. Germline values: CDR1 ENHRY, CDR2 SYGVKD. V was cut by 8 bases and J by 7 bases, with 15 bases left in between. The CDR3 spans 14 residues. CDR3 region: CAICRAEGNSPLHF. The CDR3 DNA is TGTGCCATCTGTAGGGCGGAGGGAAATTCACCCCTCCACTTT.

The chain links TRBV6-4 to TRBJ2-1; D possibly matches TRBD1 or TRBD2 (5 bases each). Looked up from germline, CDR1 is MRHNA and CDR2 is SNTAGT. The CDR3 covers 13 residues. The V end lost 9 bases, the J end lost 9 bases, and 18 bases lay between the germline ends. The DNA for the CDR3 is TGTGCCAGAACCCCCTGGGACCCTGCTGAGCAGTTCTTC. As protein: CARTPWDPAEQFF.

The chain has TRBV5-1 and TRBJ1-1; 9 positions agree with TRBD1. After removal of 5 bases from V and 2 bases from J, the junction contained 4 bases not matched to a gene. Looked up from germline, CDR1 is SGHRS and CDR2 is YFSETQ. The CDR3 has 14 amino acids. The CDR3 DNA reads as TGCGCCAGCAGTCGACAGGGGGAAAACACTGAAGCTTTCTTT. Translation gives CASSRQGENTEAFF.

This clone occurred a few times. The chain joins TRBV18 to TRBJ1-4; 10 bases line up with TRBD1. Trimming removed 5 bases from V and 5 bases from J; junction bases left unmatched: 5. The CDR3 runs to 15 residues. Germline V gene data show CDR1 as KGHSH and CDR2 as LQKENI. In nucleotides, the CDR3 is TGTGCCAGCTCAGGGACAGGGGCGAGAAATGAAAAACTGTTTTTT. It translates to CASSGTGARNEKLFF.

The chain links TRBV6-5 to TRBJ1-4, with a tentative D call TRBD1 (6 bases). Germline CDR1 reads MNHEY; CDR2 reads SVGAGI. Between the trimmed V and J ends, which lost 4 bases and 4 bases, there was a span of 10 bases. This CDR3 contains 14 residues. The CDR3, as DNA: TGTGCCAGCAGTTCCCCCAGGGGTAATGAAAAACTGTTTTTT. Translating gives CASSSPRGNEKLFF.

The genes are TRBV7-8 and TRBJ1-1; D gene uncertain. Between the trimmed V and J ends, which lost 5 bases and 5 bases, there was a span of 12 bases. CDR1 and CDR2 from the germline V gene are SGHVS and FQNEAQ. The CDR3 is made up of 13 amino acids. The CDR3, as DNA: TGTGCCAGCAGCGCAGAGTTGAGGACTGAAGCTTTCTTT. This encodes CASSAELRTEAFF. The complete variable domain, with remaining parts taken from reference TRBV7-8 and TRBJ1-1, reads GAGVSQSPRYKVAKRGQDVALRCDPISGHVSLFWYQQALGQGPEFLTYFQNEAQLDKSGLPSDRFFAERPEGSVSTLKIQRTQQEDSAVYLCASSAELRTEAFFGQGTRLTVV.

CDR3 sequence (DNA): TGTGCCAGCAAGCGGGGGGCAAAGCAGCCCCAGCATTTT. Its translation: CASKRGAKQPQHF. The chain joins TRBV27 to TRBJ1-5, with D maybe TRBD1 (6 bases). Germline V gene sequence: CDR1 MNHEY, CDR2 SMNVEV (reference sequence). Trimming shortened V by 7 bases and J by 7 bases, and 14 bases separated the two germline ends. The CDR3 consists of 13 residues.

This clone was counted between two and nine times. This CDR3 is CASRIQGAGTEAFF. CDR3 bases: TGTGCCAGTCGGATCCAGGGGGCGGGCACTGAAGCTTTCTTT. The rearrangement uses TRBV19 and TRBJ1-1; 8 positions agree with TRBD1. V was pared by 8 bases and J by 4 bases, with 9 bases of the junction left unmatched. This CDR3 contains 14 residues. CDR1 and CDR2 from the germline V gene are LNHDA and SQIVND (reference sequence).

The chain links TRBV7-2 to TRBJ1-4; D is ambiguous. V lost 2 bases and J lost 8, with 3 bases in between. There are 11 residues in the CDR3. Germline CDR1 and CDR2: SGHTA and FQGNSA. CDR3 sequence reads: CASSLSEKLFF. The CDR3 DNA reads TGTGCCAGCAGCTTAAGCGAAAAACTGTTTTTT.

The chain uses TRBV7-9 and TRBJ1-4, with 7 bases identical to TRBD1. The germline V gene encodes CDR1 SEHNR and CDR2 FQNEAQ (reference sequence). V was clipped by 5 bases and J by 12 bases; unmatched bases: 6. The CDR3 spans 12 residues. CDR3 amino acids: CASSPTGVELFF. The CDR3 bases are TGTGCCAGCAGCCCAACAGGGGTGGAACTGTTTTTT.

The rearrangement links TRBV3-1 (or the pseudogene TRBV3-2) to TRBJ2-1, with D tentatively TRBD1 (6 bases). The CDR3 length is 17 residues. V lost 0 bases and J 2 bases, leaving 14 bases between the germline ends. CDR1 LGHDT and CDR2 YNNKEL come from the germline V gene (reference sequence). Here the CDR3 DNA reads TGTGCCAGCAGCCAAGATCGTCCAGGGGTCACCTACAATGAGCAGTTCTTC. It yields the protein CASSQDRPGVTYNEQFF.

V usage is TRBV7-8 and J usage is TRBJ1-5; D unclear. The CDR3 spans 15 residues. Trimming cost V 5 bases and J 1 base, with 12 bases left between them. The germline gives CDR1 SGHVS, CDR2 FQNEAQ. Here the CDR3 reads CASSPGAESNQPQHF. The CDR3 DNA reads TGTGCCAGCAGCCCAGGAGCGGAGAGCAATCAGCCCCAGCATTTT. Using reference TRBV7-8 and TRBJ1-5 for the parts outside the CDR3, the full variable domain is GAGVSQSPRYKVAKRGQDVALRCDPISGHVSLFWYQQALGQGPEFLTYFQNEAQLDKSGLPSDRFFAERPEGSVSTLKIQRTQQEDSAVYLCASSPGAESNQPQHFGDGTRLSIL.

The chain recombines TRBV15 with TRBJ1-2; D is uncertain. Germline V gives CDR1 LNHNV, CDR2 YYDKDF (reference sequence). V was cut by 3 bases and J by 5 bases, with 13 bases left in between. The length of the CDR3 is 14 residues. As DNA, the CDR3 is TGTGCCACCAGCAGGGATTATGTGCGGTATGGCTACACCTTC. Its protein product is CATSRDYVRYGYTF. The full variable domain, with the rest looked up from reference TRBV15 and TRBJ1-2, is DAMVIQNPRYQVTQFGKPVTLSCSQTLNHNVMYWYQQKSSQAPKLLFHYYDKDFNNEADTPDNFQSRRPNTSFCFLDIRSPGLGDTAMYLCATSRDYVRYGYTFGSGTRLTVV.

The DNA for the CDR3 is TGTGCCAGCAGCCAAGTGTCGAGCGGGAGCCCAGATACGCAGTATTTT. The encoded protein is CASSQVSSGSPDTQYF. V gene TRBV4-2 combines with J gene TRBJ2-3; TRBD2 matches 8 bases. Germline assignment: CDR1 LGHNA and CDR2 YNFKEQ. CDR3 length: 16 residues. Losses at the gene ends were 1 base for V and 4 bases for J; bases not matched to a gene: 7.

This clone was seen only once. The gene calls are TRBV5-1 and TRBJ2-5; the D gene is possibly TRBD2 (5 bases). V dropped 0 bases and J dropped 5 bases, with 14 bases sitting between them. The CDR3 consists of 15 residues. Germline assignment: CDR1 SGHRS and CDR2 YFSETQ. The chain's CDR3 is CASSLVRGLLETQYF. The CDR3 DNA is TGCGCCAGCAGCTTGGTGAGAGGGCTCTTGGAGACCCAGTACTTC.

This chain joins TRBV9 and TRBJ1-3; tentatively, D is TRBD1 (5 bases). CDR1 is SGDLS and CDR2 is YYNGEE in the germline V gene. The V gene lost 8 bases and the J gene lost 0 bases, with 18 bases spanning the gap. The CDR3 runs to 16 residues. CDR3 residues: CASDRGDGGSGNTIYF. DNA for the CDR3: TGTGCCAGTGATCGGGGGGACGGCGGCTCTGGAAACACCATATATTTT.

The chain combines TRBV19 with TRBJ2-5; no firm D call. Trimming removed 2 bases at V and 3 bases at J, with 7 bases between. The CDR3 is made up of 13 amino acids. From germline, CDR1 is LNHDA and CDR2 SQIVND (reference sequence). The CDR3 DNA reads TGTGCCAGTAGTATATGGCAAAAAGAGACCCAGTACTTC. It translates to CASSIWQKETQYF.

This clone has just one count. The chain couples TRBV18 to TRBJ1-4; D is unresolved. Germline values: CDR1 KGHSH, CDR2 LQKENI. The CDR3 totals 15 residues. The ends were cut back, 6 bases at V and 7 bases at J, with 18 bases in the middle. The CDR3 sequence: CASSWADEAAEKLFF. CDR3 nucleotides: TGTGCCAGCTCTTGGGCGGATGAAGCGGCTGAAAAACTGTTTTTT.

V and J are TRBV19 and TRBJ1-5; TRBD1 matches at 9 bases. The CDR3 covers 14 residues. Unmatched junction bases numbered 10, after V lost 9 bases and J lost 7 bases. The germline CDR1 and CDR2 sequences are LNHDA and SQIVND (reference sequence). CDR3: CASETGTGLQPQHF. The CDR3 DNA reads TGTGCCAGCGAAACCGGGACAGGGTTGCAGCCCCAGCATTTT.